The TCR beta chain described here comes from a study of T cell clonotyping in hematopoietic cell transplantation. As concerns this clone: Its target is unknown.

Study-wide points: Few recipient clonotypes overlapped donors; over 95% were de novo at given depth. Pathologically expanded recipient clonotypes increased progressively from day 30 to day 180 as diversity fell.

TCRdb's table, derived via immunoSEQ multiplex PCR, lists solely in-frame clones and lacks some. This table holds thousands of clones, around 96% found once. Germline CDR1 reads SGHDT; CDR2 reads YYEEEE. Trimming shortened V by 2 bases and J by 1 base, and 4 bases separated the two germline ends. There are 12 residues in the CDR3. This clonotype originated in a male patient between 40 and 50 years old who had an allogeneic stem cell transplant from a related donor, so the T cells may come from the graft donor. Some clones in this sample may be carry-over from other donors' samples. J is TRBJ2-7 and V is TRBV5-6; D unresolved. The material was PBMCs, obtained 100 days after allogeneic stem cell transplant. CDR3 in amino acids: CASSFGSYEQYF. DNA for the CDR3: TGTGCCAGCAGCTTCGGGTCCTACGAGCAGTACTTC.